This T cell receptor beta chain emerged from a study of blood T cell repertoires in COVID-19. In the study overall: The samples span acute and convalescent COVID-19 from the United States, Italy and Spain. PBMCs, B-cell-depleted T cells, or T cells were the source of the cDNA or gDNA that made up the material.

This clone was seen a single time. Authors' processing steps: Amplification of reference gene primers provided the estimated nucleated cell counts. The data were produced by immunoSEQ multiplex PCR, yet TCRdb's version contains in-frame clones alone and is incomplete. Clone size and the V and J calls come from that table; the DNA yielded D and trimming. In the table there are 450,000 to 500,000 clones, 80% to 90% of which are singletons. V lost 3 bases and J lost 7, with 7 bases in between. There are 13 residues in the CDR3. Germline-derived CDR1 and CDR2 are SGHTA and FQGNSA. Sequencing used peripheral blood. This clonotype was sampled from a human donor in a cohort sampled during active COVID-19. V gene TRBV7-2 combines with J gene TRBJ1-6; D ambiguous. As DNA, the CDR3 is TGTGCCAGCAGCTTGGGGAGGAATTCACCCCTCCACTTT. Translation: CASSLGRNSPLHF.